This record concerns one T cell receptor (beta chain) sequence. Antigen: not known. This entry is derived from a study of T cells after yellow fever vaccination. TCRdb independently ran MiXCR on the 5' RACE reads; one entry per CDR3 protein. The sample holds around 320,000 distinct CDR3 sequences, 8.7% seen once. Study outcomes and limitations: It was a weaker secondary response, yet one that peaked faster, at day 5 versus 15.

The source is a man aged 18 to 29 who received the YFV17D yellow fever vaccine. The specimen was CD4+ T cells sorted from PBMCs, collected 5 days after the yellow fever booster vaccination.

The DNA of the CDR3 is TGTGCCAGCTCACCGAGCTCTCCGGGGGCGACTAAAGAGACCCAGTACTTC. This gives the protein CASSPSSPGATKETQYF. The V gene is TRBV18, the J gene TRBJ2-5, with D perhaps being TRBD1 or TRBD2 (6 bases each). CDR3 length: 17 amino acids. Germline values: CDR1 KGHSH, CDR2 LQKENI. Between the trimmed V and J ends, which lost 3 bases and 3 bases, there was a span of 20 bases.